The source of this T cell receptor beta chain is a study of technical replicates of blood from a few donors. Profiled with immunoSEQ multiplex PCR; TCRdb holds only in-frame clones, not every one. Found here are tens of thousands of clones, roughly 92% of them singletons; the top ten hold 0.4% to 0.45%. The CDR3 is 13 residues long. Trimming removed 4 bases from V and 1 base from J, with 8 bases in between. The germline V gene encodes CDR1 MGHRA and CDR2 YSYEKL. The TCR comes from a human donor in good health. Sequencing used T cells isolated from PBMCs. V is TRBV4-1 and J is TRBJ2-7; D is possibly TRBD1 (6 bases). CDR3 DNA: TGCGCCAGCAGCCGGACAGCTTCCTACGAGCAGTACTTC. Its translation: CASSRTASYEQYF.